These 31 T cell receptor beta chains were all obtained from the same sample, sequenced in a study of T cells and Merkel cell carcinoma outcomes. The data were produced by immunoSEQ multiplex PCR, yet TCRdb's version contains in-frame clones alone and is incomplete. Of over 2,000 clones in the sample, 88% were seen once. The source material was tumor tissue from Merkel cell carcinoma. The receptors derive from a human donor with Merkel cell carcinoma.

This clone was detected only once. J is TRBJ2-1 and V is TRBV6-5, with 12 bases matching TRBD1. CDR3 length equals 16 residues. V shed 2 bases and J 8 bases; nucleotides not matched to a gene: 7. CDR1 and CDR2 (germline): MNHEY, SVGAGI. The CDR3 loop is CASSYAGQGARYEQFF. As DNA, the CDR3 is TGTGCCAGCAGTTACGCGGGACAGGGGGCGCGATATGAGCAGTTCTTC.

The chain employs TRBV10-1 and TRBJ2-7; D ambiguous. Trimming cost V 4 bases and J 7 bases, with 8 bases left between them. The CDR3 loop spans 11 amino acids. From germline, CDR1 is WNHNN and CDR2 SYGVQD (reference sequence). As DNA, the CDR3 is TGCGCCAGCAGTGGATTCGGGGAGCAGTACTTC. The encoded protein is CASSGFGEQYF.

V and J are TRBV5-1 and TRBJ2-7; 11 bases are a match to TRBD2. The CDR3 is 16 residues long. The V segment lost 0 bases and the J segment 5 bases; nucleotides outside the gene matches: 7. Germline V gives CDR1 SGHRS, CDR2 YFSETQ. CDR3 residues: CASSLGLAGGIHEQYF. The DNA for the CDR3 is TGCGCCAGCAGCTTGGGCCTAGCGGGAGGAATCCACGAGCAGTACTTC.

The chain uses TRBV5-5 and TRBJ2-1, with TRBD1 identical over 11 bases. Trimming took 6 bases from V and 3 from J; bases not matched to a gene: 5. The CDR3 runs 15 residues. From germline, CDR1 is SGHKS and CDR2 YYEKEE (reference sequence). This CDR3 reads CASTLGTGGYNEQFF. The CDR3 DNA is TGTGCCAGCACCCTTGGGACAGGGGGCTACAATGAGCAGTTCTTC.

CDR3 protein: CAWSAGLAELYNEQFF. The CDR3 region has the DNA TGTGCCTGGAGTGCCGGACTAGCGGAACTTTACAATGAGCAGTTCTTC. The chain joins TRBV30 to TRBJ2-1; 10 bases align to TRBD2. Germline loops: CDR1 GTSNPN, CDR2 SVGIG (reference sequence). The trim removed 1 base at V and 4 bases at J, leaving 7 bases unmatched. This CDR3 is built from 16 residues. Filled out from reference TRBV30 and TRBJ2-1, the complete variable domain reads SQTIHQWPATLVQPVGSPLSLECTVEGTSNPNLYWYRQAAGRGLQLLFYSVGIGQISSEVPQNLSASRPQDRQFILSSKKLLLSDSGFYLCAWSAGLAELYNEQFFGPGTRLTVL.

There are a few counts of this clone. V is TRBV5-1 and J is TRBJ2-3; D is ambiguous. Trimming cost V 2 bases and J 0 bases, with 7 bases left between them. Germline V CDR1 and CDR2: SGHRS, YFSETQ. The CDR3 spans 14 residues. The CDR3 DNA reads as TGCGCCAGCAGCTTCGGACGGAGCACAGATACGCAGTATTTT. It codes for CASSFGRSTDTQYF.

The V and J genes are TRBV25-1 and TRBJ2-3; possible D gene TRBD2, 7 bases. The CDR3 runs to 16 residues. Trimming removed 0 bases at V and 1 base at J, with 11 bases between. From germline, CDR1 is MGHDK and CDR2 SYGVNS. The chain's CDR3 is CASSEYGGPGTDTQYF. The CDR3 nucleotides are TGTGCCAGCAGTGAATACGGGGGGCCGGGCACAGATACGCAGTATTTT.

The chain carries TRBV19 and TRBJ1-5; 11 bases are shared with TRBD1. Germline V lookup: CDR1 LNHDA, CDR2 SQIVND (reference sequence). This CDR3 spans 17 amino acids. V gave up 3 bases and J gave up 4 bases; unmatched junction bases: 8. CDR3 protein: CASSIPGQGGRNQPQHF. Here the CDR3 DNA reads TGTGCCAGTAGTATCCCGGGACAGGGGGGCCGGAATCAGCCCCAGCATTTT.

This rearrangement joins TRBV19 to TRBJ2-7; D not resolved. The ends were cut back, 3 bases at V and 0 bases at J, with 12 bases in the middle. The CDR3 length is 15 residues. CDR1 and CDR2 from the germline V gene are LNHDA and SQIVND (reference sequence). CDR3 DNA sequence: TGTGCCAGTAGTATTGTCCACGGCAGCTCCTACGAGCAGTACTTC. Amino acid sequence: CASSIVHGSSYEQYF.

This clone was observed a few times. This chain connects TRBV7-2 to TRBJ2-3; 8 bases map to TRBD1. Germline V gene sequence: CDR1 SGHTA, CDR2 FQGNSA. V gave up 5 bases and J gave up 4 bases; unmatched junction bases: 8. The CDR3 has 15 amino acids. The CDR3 coding sequence is TGTGCCAGCAGCCACGGACAGGGAGGACCAGATACGCAGTATTTT. This codes for CASSHGQGGPDTQYF.

The rearrangement links TRBV10-1 to TRBJ2-7, with 8 bases lining up with TRBD2. The CDR3 has 13 amino acids. J was trimmed by 4 bases and V by 5 bases; bases with no gene match: 4. Germline CDR1 WNHNN, CDR2 SYGVQD (reference sequence). CDR3 nucleotides: TGCGCCAGCAGTAGCGGGAGAGGGTACGAGCAGTACTTC. Translation: CASSSGRGYEQYF.

This clone was counted once. V usage is TRBV10-2 and J usage is TRBJ1-1; D might be TRBD1 (5 bases). V lost 6 bases and J 0 bases, leaving 8 bases between the germline ends. Germline lookup yields CDR1 WSHSY and CDR2 SAAADI. The CDR3 has 13 amino acids. The CDR3 sequence is CASRNRLNTEAFF. The CDR3 nucleotides read TGCGCCAGCAGAAACAGGTTGAACACTGAAGCTTTCTTT.

The V call is TRBV29-1, the J call TRBJ1-1; D uncertain. The CDR3 runs 15 residues. Between the trimmed V and J ends, which lost 5 bases and 0 bases, there was a span of 16 bases. Per the germline V gene, CDR1 is SQVTM and CDR2 is ANQGSEA. The CDR3: CSVLWQELMNTEAFF. As DNA, the CDR3 is TGCAGCGTTCTCTGGCAGGAGCTAATGAACACTGAAGCTTTCTTT.

This clone was observed a single time. CDR3 nucleotide sequence: TGTGCCACCAGGCAACAGGGGGGCAATGAGCAGTTCTTC. It translates to CATRQQGGNEQFF. The V and J genes are TRBV15 and TRBJ2-1, with TRBD1 matching over 8 bases. The CDR3 is 13 residues long. Germline CDR1 reads LNHNV; CDR2 reads YYDKDF (reference sequence). The V gene end was trimmed by 6 bases and the J gene end by 6 bases; junction bases not matched to a gene: 4.

The gene calls are TRBV10-3 and TRBJ2-5, with D tentatively TRBD2 (5 bases). V lost 6 bases, J lost 0 bases, and 17 bases lay in between. Germline CDR1 and CDR2: ENHRY and SYGVKD. The CDR3 length is 16 residues. The CDR3 protein is CAISGPGNTYQETQYF. The CDR3 coding sequence is TGTGCCATCAGCGGGCCGGGGAACACGTACCAAGAGACCCAGTACTTC.

The chain couples TRBV7-9 to TRBJ1-1; D perhaps matches TRBD1 (5 bases). Germline V gene sequence: CDR1 SEHNR, CDR2 FQNEAQ (reference sequence). CDR3 length equals 15 residues. V lost 6 bases and J 0 bases, leaving 14 bases between the germline ends. As DNA, the CDR3 is TGTGCCAGCAGTCATTATCAGGGACTGAACACTGAAGCTTTCTTT. It yields the protein CASSHYQGLNTEAFF.

The chain employs TRBV5-1 and TRBJ2-1; D gene uncertain. Looked up from germline, CDR1 is SGHRS and CDR2 is YFSETQ. The CDR3 spans 15 residues. Trimming pared 0 bases from V and 3 bases from J, leaving 10 bases between. The DNA of the CDR3 is TGCGCCAGCAGCTTGGTAAGCCGATTCTACAATGAGCAGTTCTTC. Protein product: CASSLVSRFYNEQFF.

The rearrangement joins TRBV11-3 to TRBJ2-3; D is undetermined. CDR3 length: 15 amino acids. The germline CDR1 and CDR2 sequences are SGHNT and YENEEA. V lost 1 base and J 3 bases, leaving 11 bases between the germline ends. CDR3: CASSLGARLTDTQYF. CDR3 in DNA: TGTGCCAGCAGCTTAGGGGCACGGTTAACAGATACGCAGTATTTT. The full variable domain, completed using reference TRBV11-3 and TRBJ2-3, is EAGVVQSPRYKIIEKKQPVAFWCNPISGHNTLYWYLQNLGQGPELLIRYENEEAVDDSQLPKDRFSAERLKGVDSTLKIQPAELGDSAVYLCASSLGARLTDTQYFGPGTRLTVL.

The chain uses TRBV7-2 and TRBJ2-7; the match to TRBD1 covers 10 bases. Germline values: CDR1 SGHTA, CDR2 FQGNSA. The V and J ends lost 5 bases and 7 bases, in that order; junction bases with no gene match: 11. This CDR3 is built from 15 residues. This CDR3 reads CASSPGGTGVREQYF. CDR3 nucleotide sequence: TGTGCCAGCAGCCCAGGTGGGACAGGGGTCCGGGAGCAGTACTTC.

The gene calls are TRBV18 and TRBJ1-5; D is ambiguous. Trimming cost V 3 bases and J 13 bases, with 7 bases left between them. Germline V CDR1 and CDR2: KGHSH, LQKENI. The CDR3 length is 10 residues. In nucleotides, the CDR3 is TGTGCCAGCTCACCCCGACCGCAGCATTTT. Translation gives CASSPRPQHF.

The chain combines TRBV15 with TRBJ2-7; 7 nucleotides agree with TRBD1. Germline V gene lookup returns CDR1 LNHNV and CDR2 YYDKDF (reference sequence). The CDR3 is made up of 17 amino acids. With 3 bases clipped from V and 3 bases from J, the junction kept 14 bases outside the gene matches. DNA for the CDR3: TGTGCCACCAGCAGGTACTACCCAGAACAGGGGTTCTACGAGCAGTACTTC. It translates to CATSRYYPEQGFYEQYF.

The chain employs TRBV7-9 and TRBJ1-1; D remains ambiguous. CDR1 and CDR2 from the germline V gene are SEHNR and FQNEAQ (reference sequence). This CDR3 comprises 13 residues. V lost 5 bases, J lost 1 base, and 8 bases lay in between. CDR3 region: CASSTNSNTEAFF. The CDR3 DNA reads TGTGCCAGCAGCACAAATTCGAACACTGAAGCTTTCTTT.

The rearrangement links TRBV10-2 to TRBJ2-7, with 7 nucleotides matching TRBD1. Per the germline V gene, CDR1 is WSHSY and CDR2 is SAAADI. This CDR3 region has 13 residues. V shed 6 bases and J 4 bases; nucleotides not matched to a gene: 6. CDR3 nucleotide sequence: TGCGCCAGCAGCGACAGGGACCGGTACGAGCAGTACTTC. Translation: CASSDRDRYEQYF.

The chain has TRBV5-1 and TRBJ1-3, with D perhaps TRBD1 (5 bases). The CDR3 has 15 residues. V lost 0 bases, J lost 1 base, and 8 bases lay in between. Looked up from germline, CDR1 is SGHRS and CDR2 is YFSETQ. The CDR3 DNA follows: TGCGCCAGCAGCTTGGGGGCAGGGTCTGGAAACACCATATATTTT. Its translation: CASSLGAGSGNTIYF.

V and J are TRBV20-1 and TRBJ2-1; D is uncertain. Germline CDR1 DFQATT, CDR2 SNEGSKA (reference sequence). V was trimmed by 4 bases and J by 10 bases, leaving 8 bases between them. The CDR3 sequence is 10 residues long. CDR3 DNA sequence: TGCAGTGCTACCTTGTTGGAGCAGTTCTTC. Translation: CSATLLEQFF.

V gene TRBV6-4 combines with J gene TRBJ1-4, with 8 bases fitting TRBD1. This CDR3 is 15 amino acids long. After removal of 6 bases from V and 7 bases from J, the junction contained 10 bases not matched to a gene. The germline gives CDR1 MRHNA, CDR2 SNTAGT. CDR3 bases: TGTGCCAGCAGCTTTATCGGACAGGGTTGTGAAAAACTGTTTTTT. This encodes CASSFIGQGCEKLFF.

This sequence joins TRBV19 and TRBJ1-2, with a weak D call TRBD1 (5 bases). The germline gives CDR1 LNHDA, CDR2 SQIVND (reference sequence). CDR3 length: 16 residues. Trimming removed 5 bases at V and 2 bases at J, with 18 bases between. The CDR3 is CASSLLSGTVNYGYTF. CDR3 bases: TGTGCCAGTAGTCTGCTCTCCGGGACTGTGAACTATGGCTACACCTTC.

The V call is TRBV11-2, the J call TRBJ2-3, with unresolved D. Germline loops: CDR1 SGHAT, CDR2 FQNNGV. V was pared by 5 bases and J by 1 base, with 13 bases between. The CDR3 is 15 residues long. The CDR3 is CASSPDRAGTDTQYF. The CDR3 DNA reads as TGTGCCAGCAGCCCGGATAGAGCCGGCACAGATACGCAGTATTTT.

The chain recombines TRBV5-4 with TRBJ1-2; D is unresolved. CDR3 length equals 13 residues. Trimming removed 1 base from V and 2 bases from J, with 6 bases in between. Germline-derived CDR1 and CDR2 are SGHNT and YYREEE (reference sequence). The CDR3 loop reads CASSLTKNYGYTF. In DNA form, the CDR3 reads TGTGCCAGCAGCTTGACAAAGAACTATGGCTACACCTTC.

The chain couples TRBV27 to TRBJ2-7; D perhaps matches TRBD1 (6 bases). The CDR3 is made up of 16 amino acids. V lost 0 bases, J lost 7 bases, and 19 bases lay in between. Germline values: CDR1 MNHEY, CDR2 SMNVEV (reference sequence). The CDR3 is CASSLSGLWTAREQYF. The CDR3 nucleotides read TGTGCCAGCAGTTTATCAGGTCTGTGGACAGCCCGAGAGCAGTACTTC.

This clone was detected only a few times. V is TRBV6-5 and J is TRBJ2-5; 7 bases fit TRBD2. From germline, CDR1 is MNHEY and CDR2 SVGAGI. The CDR3 is 12 amino acids. J gave up 2 bases and V 11 bases, and 5 bases lay outside the gene matches. In nucleotides, the CDR3 is TGTGCCTCCGGGGGAGGGCAAGAGACCCAGTACTTC. Translation gives CASGGGQETQYF.